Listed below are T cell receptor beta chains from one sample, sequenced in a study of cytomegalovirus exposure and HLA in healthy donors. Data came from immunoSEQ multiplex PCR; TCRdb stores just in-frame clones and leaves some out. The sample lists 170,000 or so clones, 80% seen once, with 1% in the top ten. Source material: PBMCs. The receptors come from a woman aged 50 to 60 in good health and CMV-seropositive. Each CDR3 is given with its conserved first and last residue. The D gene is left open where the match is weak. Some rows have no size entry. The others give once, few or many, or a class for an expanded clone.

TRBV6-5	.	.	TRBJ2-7	TGTGCCAGCATGGGCACCAACTACGAGCAGTACTTC	CASMGTNYEQYF
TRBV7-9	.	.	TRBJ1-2	TGTGCCAGCAGCCACCCACTCAATACCGGGACATCTTATGGCTACACCTTC	CASSHPLNTGTSYGYTF
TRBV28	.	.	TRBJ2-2	TGTGCCTGCGGGACTCGCGGGATGGGGGAGCTGTTTTTT	CACGTRGMGELFF
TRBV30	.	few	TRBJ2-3	TGTGCCTGGAGTGGCCGGGACTTCCCATTCACAGATACGCAGTATTTT	CAWSGRDFPFTDTQYF
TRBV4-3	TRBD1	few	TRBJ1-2	TGCGCCAGCAGCCCCCGACCCCAGGGGGCGAGTTATGGCTACACCTTC	CASSPRPQGASYGYTF
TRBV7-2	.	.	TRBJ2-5	TGTGCCAGCAGCTTAGTTGTCGGGGGTGCAGAGACCCAGTACTTC	CASSLVVGGAETQYF
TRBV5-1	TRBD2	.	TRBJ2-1	TGCGCCAGCAAGACTAGCGGTTACAATGAGCAGTTCTTC	CASKTSGYNEQFF
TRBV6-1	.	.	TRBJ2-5	TGTGCCAGCAGGCAGGCCTACCAAGAGACCCAGTACTTC	CASRQAYQETQYF
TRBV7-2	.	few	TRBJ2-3	TGTGCCAGCAGCCTTTCTAGCACAGATACGCAGTATTTT	CASSLSSTDTQYF
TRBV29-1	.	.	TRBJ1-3	TGCAGCGTTGAAAGGGCGGGAGGAGGAAACACCATATATTTT	CSVERAGGGNTIYF
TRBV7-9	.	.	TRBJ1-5	TGTGCCAGCAGCTTAGGAGGGTATCAGCCCCAGCATTTT	CASSLGGYQPQHF
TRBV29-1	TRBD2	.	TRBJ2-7	TGCAGCGTTTGTACCGGGACTAGCGGGAGGCCCTCCTACGAGCAGTACTTC	CSVCTGTSGRPSYEQYF
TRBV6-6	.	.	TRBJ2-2	TGTGCCTCTCCGGTTAGTAGCGGACCCACCGGGGAGCTGTTTTTT	CASPVSSGPTGELFF
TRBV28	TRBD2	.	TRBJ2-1	TGTGCCAGCAGTTTATTCTATCAGAAGCGGGAGAGGGTCGATGAGCAGTTCTTC	CASSLFYQKRERVDEQFF
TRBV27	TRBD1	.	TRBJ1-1	TGTGCCAGCCGGGACAGGGGCCGGAACACTGAAGCTTTCTTT	CASRDRGRNTEAFF
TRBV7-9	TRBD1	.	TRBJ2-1	TGTTCCAGCAGCTCACCCCGCCACGGACAGGGGTCCTACAATGAGCAGTTCTTC	CSSSSPRHGQGSYNEQFF
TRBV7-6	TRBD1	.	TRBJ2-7	TGTGCCAGCAGCTTGGAAGGACAGGGCTACGAGCAGTACTTC	CASSLEGQGYEQYF
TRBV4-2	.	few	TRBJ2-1	TGTGCCAGCAGCCAAGCCGGTCTATACAATGAGCAGTTCTTC	CASSQAGLYNEQFF
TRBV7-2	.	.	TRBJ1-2	TGTGCCAGCAGCTTAGCTTACGCCAGGGATAACTATGGCTACACCTTC	CASSLAYARDNYGYTF
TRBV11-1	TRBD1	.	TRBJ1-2	TGTGCCAGCAGCCAACAGGGGACGAGGGGCTACACCTTC	CASSQQGTRGYTF
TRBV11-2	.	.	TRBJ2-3	TGTGCCAGCAGCTCGCCTAGTGAGGGCCTTGGAGATACGCAGTATTTT	CASSSPSEGLGDTQYF
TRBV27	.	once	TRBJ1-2	TGTGCCAGCAGTGTAAACAAGGGAGAAGGATATGGCTACACCTTC	CASSVNKGEGYGYTF
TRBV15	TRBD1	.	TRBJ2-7	TGTGCCACCAGCAGAGCGGGACAGGGGAGCTCCTACGAGCAGTACTTC	CATSRAGQGSSYEQYF
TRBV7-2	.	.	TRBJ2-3	TGTGCCAGCAGCTTGGTAGCGAGGTCCCCAGATACGCAGTATTTT	CASSLVARSPDTQYF
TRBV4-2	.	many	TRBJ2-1	TGTGCCAGCAGTCAAGGCATTGAGACTCCCGAGCAGTTCTTC	CASSQGIETPEQFF
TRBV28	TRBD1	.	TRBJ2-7	TGTGCCAGCGTAACTCCCCGGGGACAGGGAAACTACGAGCAGTACTTC	CASVTPRGQGNYEQYF
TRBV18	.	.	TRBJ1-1	TGTGCCAGCTCACCACGTGACAGTATAAGGATGAACACTGAAGCTTTCTTT	CASSPRDSIRMNTEAFF
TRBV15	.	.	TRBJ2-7	TGTGCCACCAGCAGAGATCGAGGTCCCCAGTTCGAGCCCTACGAGCAGTACTTC	CATSRDRGPQFEPYEQYF
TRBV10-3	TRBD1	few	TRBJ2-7	TGTGCCATCGATGGGACAGGGTACGACGAGCAGTACTTC	CAIDGTGYDEQYF
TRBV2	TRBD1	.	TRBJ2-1	TGTGCCAGCACGAGGGACAGCTACAATGAGCAGTTCTTC	CASTRDSYNEQFF
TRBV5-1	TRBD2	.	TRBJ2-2	TGCGCCAGCCGGACTAGCGGGATCACCGGGGAGCTGTTTTTT	CASRTSGITGELFF
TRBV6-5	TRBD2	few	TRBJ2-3	TGTGCCAGCAGTTCCAGCGGGAGGGCCATGGATACGCAGTATTTT	CASSSSGRAMDTQYF
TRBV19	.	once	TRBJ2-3	TGTGCCAGTAGTATAGCGGGACACCTTAGCACAGATACGCAGTATTTT	CASSIAGHLSTDTQYF
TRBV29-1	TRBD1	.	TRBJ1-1	TGCAGCGTACAGGGGTGGGCTGAAGCTTTCTTT	CSVQGWAEAFF
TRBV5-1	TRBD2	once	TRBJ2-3	TGCGCCAGCAGCTTGGTGGGACTAGCGAGCTTCACAGATACGCAGTATTTT	CASSLVGLASFTDTQYF
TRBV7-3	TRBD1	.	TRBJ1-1	TGTGCCAGCAGCCCAGGGGGAAACACTGAAGCTTTCTTT	CASSPGGNTEAFF
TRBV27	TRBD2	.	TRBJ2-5	TGTGCCAGCAGACTAGCGGGAAGTGAGACCCAGTACTTC	CASRLAGSETQYF
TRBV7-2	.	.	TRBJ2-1	TGTGCCAGCAGCTTAGAAGTGCGTCCTTTGAATGAGCAGTTCTTC	CASSLEVRPLNEQFF
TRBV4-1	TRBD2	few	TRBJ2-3	TGCGCCAGCAGCCAAGATAAAACTAGCGGGGGCCGTGATACGCAGTATTTT	CASSQDKTSGGRDTQYF
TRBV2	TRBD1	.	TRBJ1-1	TGTGCCAGCAGTGACCCCAACAGGGGAATGAACACTGAAGCTTTCTTT	CASSDPNRGMNTEAFF
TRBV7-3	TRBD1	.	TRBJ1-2	TGTGCCAGCAGCTCCAGGACAGGAAACTATGGCTACACCTTC	CASSSRTGNYGYTF
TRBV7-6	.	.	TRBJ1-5	TGTGCCAGCAGCTTGGACTCCGGGGGTCAGCCCCAGCATTTT	CASSLDSGGQPQHF
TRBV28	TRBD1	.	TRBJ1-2	TGTGCCAGACGGGGACAGCACTATGGCTACACCTTC	CARRGQHYGYTF
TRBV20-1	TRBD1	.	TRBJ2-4	TGCAGTGCTAGGCAGGGGGCAGGTCCGTACTTC	CSARQGAGPYF
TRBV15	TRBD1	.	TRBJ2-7	TGTGCCACCAGGACGACAGGGGGCTACGAGCAGTACTTC	CATRTTGGYEQYF
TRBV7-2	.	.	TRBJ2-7	TGTGCCAGCAGTCCGTTTTCCTCCTACGAGCAGTACTTC	CASSPFSSYEQYF
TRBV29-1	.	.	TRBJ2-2	TGCAGCGTTGATGGAGGGGCGAACACCGGGGAGCTGTTTTTT	CSVDGGANTGELFF
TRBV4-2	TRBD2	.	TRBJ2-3	TGTGCCAGCAGTCGGCTAGCGGGGGCCGGGACTAGCACAGATACGCAGTATTTT	CASSRLAGAGTSTDTQYF
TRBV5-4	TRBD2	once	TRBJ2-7	TGTGCCAGCAGCTTTATAGCGGGGCCCTACGAGCAGTACTTC	CASSFIAGPYEQYF
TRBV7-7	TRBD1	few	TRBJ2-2	TGTGCTAGCAGCCCCGGACAGGGACTCACCGGGGAGCTGTTTTTT	CASSPGQGLTGELFF
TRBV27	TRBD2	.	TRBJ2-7	TGTGCCAGCAGCCCCTTGGGGCGGGGGGAGTCCTACGAGCAGTACTTC	CASSPLGRGESYEQYF
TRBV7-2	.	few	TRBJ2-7	TGTGCCAGCAGCCGACTTAAGTCATCCTACGAGCAGTACTTC	CASSRLKSSYEQYF
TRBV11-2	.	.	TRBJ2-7	TGTGCCAGCAGCTACCCCCTTACCGGGCAGGGTTCCTACGAGCAGTACTTC	CASSYPLTGQGSYEQYF
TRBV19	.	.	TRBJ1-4	TGTGCCACGAGTACGGGGGAGCGGGAAAAACTGTTTTTT	CATSTGEREKLFF